This entry lists 14 T cell receptor beta chains sequenced from one sample in a study of PD-L1 blockade in urothelial cancer. The data were produced by immunoSEQ multiplex PCR, yet TCRdb's version contains in-frame clones alone and is incomplete. This repertoire shows about 81,000 clones, more than 90% found once; its top ten account for 9.4%. The material sequenced was PBMCs, taken around atezolizumab (anti-PD-L1) treatment. These TCRs come from a man between 60 and 70 years old with urothelial cancer.

V and J are TRBV6-4 and TRBJ1-5; the match to TRBD1 covers 8 bases. V trimming: 0 bases; J trimming: 5 bases; junction bases outside the gene matches: 12. The CDR3 is 18 amino acids. Germline V CDR1 and CDR2: MRHNA, SNTAGT. The CDR3 DNA reads as TGTGCCAGCAGTGACTCGGGATGGAGACAGGGGAGACATCAGCCCCAGCATTTT. It specifies CASSDSGWRQGRHQPQHF.

V usage is TRBV5-1 and J usage is TRBJ2-2, with 8 bases that match TRBD2. The V segment lost 0 bases and the J segment 7 bases; nucleotides outside the gene matches: 5. This CDR3 contains 15 residues. Germline loops: CDR1 SGHRS, CDR2 YFSETQ. The CDR3 reads CASSLGAGDDGELFF. CDR3 nucleotide sequence: TGCGCCAGCAGCTTGGGAGCGGGGGACGACGGGGAGCTGTTTTTT. Based on the CDR3 plus reference TRBV5-1 and TRBJ2-2, the full variable domain is KAGVTQTPRYLIKTRGQQVTLSCSPISGHRSVSWYQQTPGQGLQFLFEYFSETQRNKGNFPGRFSGRQFSNSRSEMNVSTLELGDSALYLCASSLGAGDDGELFFGEGSRLTVL.

In DNA, the CDR3 is TGCGCCAGCAGTGAGTCGTCGGATACGCAGTATTTT. Its protein product is CASSESSDTQYF. This chain links TRBV10-1 with TRBJ2-3, with D unresolved. The CDR3 contains 12 residues. V gave up 0 bases and J gave up 6 bases, with 4 bases separating them. Germline CDR1 is WNHNN and CDR2 is SYGVQD (reference sequence).

This clone was found once. The chain uses TRBV18 and TRBJ1-1, with 10 nucleotides matching TRBD1. The V segment lost 8 bases and the J segment 2 bases; nucleotides outside the gene matches: 8. The CDR3 consists of 15 residues. Germline V gives CDR1 KGHSH, CDR2 LQKENI. This CDR3 is CASLKGTGVNTEAFF. The CDR3 nucleotides read TGTGCCAGCCTGAAAGGGACAGGGGTTAACACTGAAGCTTTCTTT.

V and J are TRBV19 and TRBJ2-1, with TRBD1 as a possible D gene (5 bases). Germline V gives CDR1 LNHDA, CDR2 SQIVND (reference sequence). The CDR3 covers 15 residues. V gave up 2 bases and J gave up 1 base, with 9 bases separating them. The CDR3 sequence: CASSIRHRSYNEQFF. The CDR3 coding sequence is TGTGCCAGTAGTATAAGGCACAGGTCCTACAATGAGCAGTTCTTC.

The rearrangement links TRBV18 to TRBJ1-5; D remains unclear. The CDR3 is 14 amino acids. Looked up from germline, CDR1 is KGHSH and CDR2 is LQKENI. Trimming took 3 bases from V and 8 from J, leaving 14 bases between them. For the CDR3, the DNA is TGTGCCAGCTCACCTAACCGGGGAGACGAGCCCCAGCATTTT. This sequence encodes CASSPNRGDEPQHF.

The chain carries TRBV29-1 and TRBJ2-5; 10 positions match TRBD1. This CDR3 region has 14 residues. Trimming at V came to 4 bases and at J to 0 bases, leaving 2 bases not matched to a gene. Per germline, CDR1 SQVTM and CDR2 ANQGSEA. DNA of the CDR3: TGCAGCGTTGGGGGGACAGGGGACCAAGAGACCCAGTACTTC. This translates into CSVGGTGDQETQYF.

V gene TRBV28 combines with J gene TRBJ2-5; 13 bases agree with TRBD2. The germline CDR1 and CDR2 sequences are MDHEN and SYDVKM. J lost 2 bases, V lost 6 bases, and 6 bases had no gene match. The CDR3 length is 16 residues. The chain's CDR3 is CASSGGTSGVQETQYF. The DNA of the CDR3 is TGTGCCAGCAGCGGCGGGACTAGCGGGGTACAAGAGACCCAGTACTTC.

The chain has TRBV6-1 and TRBJ2-5, with a possible D match to TRBD2 (5 bases). CDR3 length: 11 amino acids. V was cut by 7 bases and J by 7 bases, with 10 bases left in between. In germline, CDR1 is MNHNS, CDR2 SASEGT. The CDR3 reads CASTWGVTQYF. The CDR3 DNA is TGTGCCAGCACCTGGGGAGTGACCCAGTACTTC.

The J gene is TRBJ2-1, the V gene TRBV6-5, with D hard to call. Germline V gives CDR1 MNHEY, CDR2 SVGAGI. The V end lost 6 bases, the J end lost 8 bases, and 11 bases lay between the germline ends. This CDR3 spans 12 amino acids. CDR3 DNA: TGTGCCAGCAGCCGGTTAAGAGATGAGCAGTTCTTC. The encoded protein is CASSRLRDEQFF.

This chain links TRBV10-3 with TRBJ2-1; possibly TRBD1 for D (8 bases). V was trimmed by 4 bases and J by 6 bases, leaving 19 bases between them. CDR1 and CDR2 (germline): ENHRY, SYGVKD. This CDR3 has 16 amino acids. The DNA for the CDR3 is TGTGCCATCAGTGGGCAGGGGGCGGGAGAGATCAATGAGCAGTTCTTC. Its protein product is CAISGQGAGEINEQFF.

This rearrangement joins TRBV5-4 to TRBJ1-4; tentative D call: TRBD1 (6 bases). Deletions cut 2 bases from V and 6 bases from J, with 8 bases between. The CDR3 totals 13 residues. Looked up from germline, CDR1 is SGHNT and CDR2 is YYREEE (reference sequence). The CDR3 DNA follows: TGTGCCAGCAGCTTCTCAGGGGATGAAAAACTGTTTTTT. It codes for CASSFSGDEKLFF.

The chain is built from TRBV6-1 and TRBJ2-5; TRBD1 matches 9 bases. This CDR3 contains 14 residues. V was clipped by 9 bases and J by 5 bases; unmatched bases: 10. The germline V gene has CDR1 MNHNS and CDR2 SASEGT. DNA for the CDR3: TGTGCCAGTGTTAGGGACAGGGTTGCTGAGACCCAGTACTTC. As protein: CASVRDRVAETQYF.

The CDR3 region is CASSPRLAGGQNEQFF. For the CDR3, the DNA is TGTGCCAGCAGCCCTCGACTAGCGGGGGGGCAGAATGAGCAGTTCTTC. This chain joins TRBV5-4 and TRBJ2-1, with 14 nucleotides matching TRBD2. The junction had 7 bases not matched to a gene; V was cut back by 4 bases and J by 7 bases. The CDR3 loop spans 16 amino acids. CDR1 and CDR2 (germline): SGHNT, YYREEE (reference sequence).